Each of the 20 T cell receptor beta chains below was sequenced from the same sample in a study of shared clonotypes between healthy human individuals. Sequenced by immunoSEQ multiplex PCR; TCRdb stores in-frame clones only, minus some. The table lists a few million clones, more than 80% of them singletons, with roughly 0.14% in the top ten. The sample was naive CD4+ T cells sorted from blood. As to subset: CD45RA+ positively selected. These receptor sequences come from a man aged 18 to 29 in good health.

V and J are TRBV10-3 and TRBJ1-6; 7 nucleotides line up with TRBD1. V trimming: 6 bases; J trimming: 6 bases; junction bases outside the gene matches: 5. This CDR3 spans 14 amino acids. CDR1 is ENHRY and CDR2 is SYGVKD in the germline V gene. This CDR3 reads CAIRTGQSNSPLHF. DNA of the CDR3: TGTGCCATCAGAACGGGACAGAGTAATTCACCCCTCCACTTT.

About this clone: This same CDR3 is encoded by further DNA sequences in the sample. The chain employs TRBV28 and TRBJ2-7, with D uncertain. This CDR3 comprises 12 residues. The V gene lost 7 bases and the J gene lost 0 bases, with 7 bases spanning the gap. Germline-derived CDR1 and CDR2 are MDHEN and SYDVKM. The CDR3 loop is CASIGSSYEQYF. As DNA, the CDR3 is TGTGCCAGCATCGGCAGCTCCTACGAGCAGTACTTC. Combining the CDR3 with reference TRBV28 and TRBJ2-7 gives the whole variable domain DVKVTQSSRYLVKRTGEKVFLECVQDMDHENMFWYRQDPGLGLRLIYFSYDVKMKEKGDIPEGYSVSREKKERFSLILESASTNQTSMYLCASIGSSYEQYFGPGTRLTVT.

CDR3 coding DNA: TGTGCCTGGAGTGTACGAGGGCAAACTAATGAAAAACTGTTTTTT. Its protein is CAWSVRGQTNEKLFF. J is TRBJ1-4 and V is TRBV30, with D uncertain. Germline V gene sequence: CDR1 GTSNPN, CDR2 SVGIG (reference sequence). CDR3 length equals 15 residues. V gave up 0 bases and J gave up 1 base, with 9 bases separating them.

The rearrangement joins TRBV7-6 to TRBJ2-7; maybe TRBD1 (6 bases). CDR3 length: 14 residues. CDR1 and CDR2 (germline): SGHVS, FNYEAQ. V lost 3 bases to trimming and J lost 0 bases, with 9 bases between them. The CDR3 reads CASSFGGNSYEQYF. CDR3 bases: TGTGCCAGCAGCTTTGGGGGCAACTCCTACGAGCAGTACTTC.

This chain uses TRBV9 with TRBJ1-4, with D hard to call. The CDR3 spans 14 residues. Trimming shortened V by 5 bases and J by 8 bases, and 16 bases separated the two germline ends. From germline, CDR1 is SGDLS and CDR2 YYNGEE. Here the CDR3 reads CASSRGVGQEKLFF. CDR3 DNA sequence: TGTGCCAGCAGTCGTGGGGTAGGTCAAGAAAAACTGTTTTTT.

The chain has TRBV11-3 and TRBJ2-1; 13 positions agree with TRBD2. CDR1 and CDR2 (germline): SGHNT, YENEEA. There are 15 residues in the CDR3. Trimming took 5 bases from V and 8 from J; bases not matched to a gene: 6. The CDR3 loop reads CASSIGLAGADEQFF. The DNA for the CDR3 is TGTGCCAGCAGCATCGGACTAGCGGGAGCGGATGAGCAGTTCTTC.

This clone was seen once. This CDR3 is CASSLGQGRTNEKLFF. DNA for the CDR3: TGCGCCAGCAGCTTGGGACAGGGAAGAACTAATGAAAAACTGTTTTTT. The genes are TRBV5-1 and TRBJ1-4; 7 nucleotides align to TRBD1. CDR3 length: 16 amino acids. Trimming took 0 bases from V and 1 from J; bases not matched to a gene: 3. Germline-derived CDR1 and CDR2 are SGHRS and YFSETQ.

The rearrangement uses TRBV6-5 and TRBJ1-2; 8 bases align to TRBD1. Per the germline V gene, CDR1 is MNHEY and CDR2 is SVGAGI. The V gene end was trimmed by 0 bases and the J gene end by 4 bases; junction bases not matched to a gene: 4. CDR3 length: 15 amino acids. DNA for the CDR3: TGTGCCAGCAGTTACTCCGTGACAGGGGTCTATGGCTACACCTTC. Its translation is CASSYSVTGVYGYTF.

This clone was detected only a few times. V usage is TRBV9 and J usage is TRBJ1-1, with D unclear. Germline values: CDR1 SGDLS, CDR2 YYNGEE. The germline V and J ends were trimmed by 3 bases and 0 bases, with 6 bases remaining between them. There are 13 residues in the CDR3. CDR3 nucleotides: TGTGCCAGCAGCGCAGACATGAACACTGAAGCTTTCTTT. Its translation: CASSADMNTEAFF.

V and J are TRBV15 and TRBJ2-7; 11 positions match TRBD2. The J segment lost 7 bases and the V segment lost 7 bases, leaving 9 bases of the junction unmatched. The CDR3 is made up of 14 amino acids. CDR1 and CDR2 from the germline V gene are LNHNV and YYDKDF (reference sequence). CDR3 coding DNA: TGTGCCACCAATTTAGCGGGAGGGCCGAATGAGCAGTACTTC. Translation gives CATNLAGGPNEQYF.

The chain links TRBV9 to TRBJ2-7; TRBD2 aligns across 12 bases. The CDR3 is 19 residues long. Germline loops: CDR1 SGDLS, CDR2 YYNGEE. The V segment lost 4 bases and the J segment 5 bases; nucleotides outside the gene matches: 19. The CDR3 reads CASSPRLTSGSVGYNEQYF. CDR3 nucleotide sequence: TGTGCCAGCAGCCCGAGACTGACTAGCGGGAGCGTAGGGTACAACGAGCAGTACTTC.

The V gene is TRBV13, the J gene TRBJ1-1; tentative D call: TRBD1 (5 bases). Germline assignment: CDR1 PRHDT and CDR2 FYEKMQ (reference sequence). The V end was cut by 6 bases, the J end by 12 bases, with 23 bases between. The CDR3 spans 14 residues. The CDR3 sequence: CASSEARGSSGPFF. CDR3 coding DNA: TGTGCCAGCAGTGAAGCGCGGGGGTCCTCTGGACCTTTCTTT. Together with reference TRBV13 and TRBJ1-1, the CDR3 gives the full variable domain: AAGVIQSPRHLIKEKRETATLKCYPIPRHDTVYWYQQGPGQDPQFLISFYEKMQSDKGSIPDRFSAQQFSDYHSELNMSSLELGDSALYFCASSEARGSSGPFFGQGTRLTVV.

The chain combines TRBV5-4 with TRBJ1-2; D remains unclear. V lost 4 bases to trimming and J lost 0 bases, with 16 bases between them. The CDR3 has 16 amino acids. Germline CDR1 is SGHNT and CDR2 is YYREEE (reference sequence). The chain's CDR3 is CASSLVEREPNYGYTF. The CDR3 DNA follows: TGTGCCAGCAGCCTGGTCGAGAGGGAGCCTAACTATGGCTACACCTTC. Together with reference TRBV5-4 and TRBJ1-2, the CDR3 gives the full variable domain: ETGVTQSPTHLIKTRGQQVTLRCSSQSGHNTVSWYQQALGQGPQFIFQYYREEENGRGNFPPRFSGLQFPNYSSELNVNALELDDSALYLCASSLVEREPNYGYTFGSGTRLTVV.

The chain combines TRBV19 with TRBJ1-5; D unresolved. The ends were cut back, 5 bases at V and 6 bases at J, with 8 bases in the middle. Germline CDR1 and CDR2: LNHDA and SQIVND (reference sequence). CDR3 length: 12 amino acids. The CDR3 here is CASSLGGQPQHF. The CDR3 nucleotides read TGTGCCAGTAGTCTGGGTGGTCAGCCCCAGCATTTT.

The genes are TRBV7-2 and TRBJ2-5; 7 bases fit TRBD2. CDR3 length equals 13 residues. Germline loops: CDR1 SGHTA, CDR2 FQGNSA. CDR3 nucleotides: TGTGCGGGTAGCGCGGGAGTCTTGGAGACCCAGTACTTC. It encodes CAGSAGVLETQYF.

The chain is built from TRBV4-2 and TRBJ1-4; D ambiguous. Germline CDR1 reads LGHNA; CDR2 reads YNFKEQ. This CDR3 comprises 13 residues. V was trimmed by 5 bases and J by 12 bases, leaving 16 bases between them. The DNA of the CDR3 is TGTGCCAGCAGCTTGGAGGGAGGTTTGGAACTGTTTTTT. This encodes CASSLEGGLELFF.

The genes are TRBV11-2 and TRBJ2-5; D not certain. The J call may be incorrect, as the DNA end agrees better with TRBJ2-7. CDR3 size: 12 residues. Germline CDR1 reads SGHAT; CDR2 reads FQNNGV. The CDR3 DNA sequence: TGTGCCAGCCGGACCATCGGCCACGAGCAGTACTTC. It specifies CASRTIGHEQYF.

The J gene is TRBJ2-3, the V gene TRBV7-2; 9 bases map to TRBD2. Germline values: CDR1 SGHTA, CDR2 FQGNSA. The CDR3 runs to 17 residues. The junction had 13 bases not matched to a gene; V was cut back by 4 bases and J by 5 bases. CDR3 loop: CASSSFLAGNPGDTQYF. CDR3 in DNA: TGTGCCAGCAGCTCATTCCTAGCGGGGAATCCTGGAGATACGCAGTATTTT.

As concerns this clone: The sample contains more than one DNA sequence encoding this CDR3. This chain uses TRBV9 with TRBJ2-1; TRBD2 matches 7 bases. CDR1 and CDR2 from the germline V gene are SGDLS and YYNGEE. This CDR3 contains 15 residues. V lost 0 bases, J lost 2 bases, and 2 bases stayed unmatched. The CDR3 region has the DNA TGTGCCAGCAGCGTAGCTAGCGGAACCTACAATGAGCAGTTCTTC. It encodes CASSVASGTYNEQFF.

A word on this clone: Different DNA sequences within this sample yield the same CDR3. The chain couples TRBV6-5 to TRBJ2-7; D remains unclear. There are 14 residues in the CDR3. Trimming cost V 0 bases and J 3 bases, with 9 bases left between them. Germline assignment: CDR1 MNHEY and CDR2 SVGAGI. The CDR3 is CASSYSSRDYEQYF. CDR3 DNA: TGTGCCAGCAGTTACTCATCCCGAGACTACGAGCAGTACTTC.